The clone carrying this T cell receptor beta chain was seen a handful of times. Its antigen is currently unknown. The study's findings and limits: In terms of TCR gene usage, tumor memory CD4+ T cells clustered together with blood and lymph node memory CD4+ cells, as well as with lymph node naive CD4+ cells.

The CDR3 length is 16 residues. Germline CDR1 is MNHEY and CDR2 is SVGEGT. The trim removed 6 bases at V and 4 bases at J, leaving 10 bases unmatched. TCRdb redid the calling of the 5' RACE reads with MiXCR, one entry per CDR3 protein. The table records tens of thousands of distinct CDR3 sequences, around 28% of them present only once. This TCR was sampled from a female donor with breast cancer. Sequencing was done on a sample of naive CD4+ T cells sorted from blood. As to subset: naive CD4+ T cells, CD4+CD45RA+CD25-. The rearrangement uses TRBV6-2 or TRBV6-3 and TRBJ2-3, with 10 bases fitting TRBD1. The CDR3 DNA is TGTGCCAGCAGACACGGACAGGGGGGGATGGCAGATACGCAGTATTTT. This sequence encodes CASRHGQGGMADTQYF.